Following are 10 T cell receptor beta chains from one sample sequenced in a study of cytomegalovirus exposure and HLA in healthy donors. The PCR ran on 60 Vbeta and 13 Jbeta primers. The data were produced by immunoSEQ multiplex PCR, yet TCRdb's version contains in-frame clones alone and is incomplete. The data show around 200,000 clones, with around 83% seen just once and 2.7% held by the top ten. Specimen: PBMCs. These receptors all stem from a woman in her thirties or forties in good health and CMV-seronegative.

The V call is TRBV2, the J call TRBJ1-4; D is perhaps TRBD1 (5 bases). CDR1 and CDR2 from the germline V gene are SNHLY and FYNNEI. The V end lost 6 bases, the J end lost 14 bases, and 25 bases lay between the germline ends. The CDR3 is made up of 15 amino acids. DNA of the CDR3: TGTGCCAGCAGCCTGAGTTGGTCAGACTACCGGGGGCTGTTTTTT. Protein sequence: CASSLSWSDYRGLFF. Full variable domain (missing parts from reference TRBV2 and TRBJ1-4): EPEVTQTPSHQVTQMGQEVILRCVPISNHLYFYWYRQILGQKVEFLVSFYNNEISEKSEIFDDQFSVERPDGSNFTLKIRSTKLEDSAMYFCASSLSWSDYRGLFFGSGTQLSVL.

The chain carries TRBV11-3 and TRBJ2-1; 11 bases are shared with TRBD2. From germline, CDR1 is SGHNT and CDR2 YENEEA. With 5 bases clipped from V and 4 bases from J, the junction kept 4 bases outside the gene matches. There are 15 residues in the CDR3. CDR3 residues: CASSELAGEYNEQFF. CDR3 DNA sequence: TGTGCCAGCAGCGAACTAGCGGGAGAATACAATGAGCAGTTCTTC. The complete variable domain, with remaining parts taken from reference TRBV11-3 and TRBJ2-1, reads EAGVVQSPRYKIIEKKQPVAFWCNPISGHNTLYWYLQNLGQGPELLIRYENEEAVDDSQLPKDRFSAERLKGVDSTLKIQPAELGDSAVYLCASSELAGEYNEQFFGPGTRLTVL.

The V call is TRBV7-9, the J call TRBJ2-6; 9 positions match TRBD2. Unmatched junction bases numbered 8, after V lost 5 bases and J lost 0 bases. Germline lookup yields CDR1 SEHNR and CDR2 FQNEAQ (reference sequence). This CDR3 comprises 18 residues. The CDR3 reads CASSQGLARSSGANVLTF. Here the CDR3 DNA reads TGTGCCAGCAGCCAAGGACTAGCGAGAAGCTCTGGGGCCAACGTCCTGACTTTC.

In its sample, this clone was seen once. This chain uses TRBV2 with TRBJ1-2, with D perhaps TRBD1 (6 bases). This CDR3 has 15 amino acids. CDR1 is SNHLY, CDR2 FYNNEI, per germline. V was shortened by 2 bases and J by 5 bases, with 15 bases between the two germline ends. CDR3 in amino acids: CASSERGGVLYGYTF. The DNA for the CDR3 is TGTGCCAGCAGTGAACGCGGGGGCGTTCTATATGGCTACACCTTC.

The chain uses TRBV10-3 and TRBJ2-7; TRBD2 is a possible D gene (7 bases). Trimming cost V 8 bases and J 4 bases, with 24 bases left between them. The CDR3 has 16 amino acids. Germline CDR1 reads ENHRY; CDR2 reads SYGVKD. The CDR3 DNA is TGTGCCATCTCGAGGGGGGGTGATCTAGGAGGGTACGAGCAGTACTTC. Protein: CAISRGGDLGGYEQYF.

The chain combines TRBV28 with TRBJ2-5; D might be TRBD1 (6 bases). TRBJ2-7 matches the DNA end more closely, so the J call is doubtful. The CDR3 is made up of 14 amino acids. From germline, CDR1 is MDHEN and CDR2 SYDVKM. CDR3 residues: CASSFRDTSYEQYF. For the CDR3, the DNA is TGTGCCAGCAGTTTCAGGGACACTTCCTACGAGCAGTACTTC.

This chain connects TRBV30 to TRBJ1-5; D is undetermined. The V end was cut by 3 bases, the J end by 0 bases, with 6 bases between. This CDR3 is 13 amino acids long. Germline-derived CDR1 and CDR2 are GTSNPN and SVGIG (reference sequence). The DNA of the CDR3 is TGTGCCTGGAGCAGTAATAGCAATCAGCCCCAGCATTTT. This codes for CAWSSNSNQPQHF. Drawing the rest from reference TRBV30 and TRBJ1-5, the complete variable domain is SQTIHQWPATLVQPVGSPLSLECTVEGTSNPNLYWYRQAAGRGLQLLFYSVGIGQISSEVPQNLSASRPQDRQFILSSKKLLLSDSGFYLCAWSSNSNQPQHFGDGTRLSIL.

The chain employs TRBV18 and TRBJ2-6; D not certain. This CDR3 is built from 15 residues. Germline V gene lookup returns CDR1 KGHSH and CDR2 LQKENI. The ends were cut back, 8 bases at V and 2 bases at J, with 13 bases in the middle. The CDR3 bases are TGTGCCAGCGCCCTGCCGGCGGCTGGGGCCAACGTCCTGACTTTC. Amino acid sequence: CASALPAAGANVLTF.

J is TRBJ2-3 and V is TRBV9; 7 bases line up with TRBD1. This CDR3 has 17 amino acids. Losses at the gene ends were 4 bases for V and 1 base for J; bases not matched to a gene: 12. Germline V gives CDR1 SGDLS, CDR2 YYNGEE. For the CDR3, the DNA is TGTGCCAGCAGCCCCTGGGGACAGTTCGGGGGCACAGATACGCAGTATTTT. Its translation: CASSPWGQFGGTDTQYF.

The chain combines TRBV6-4 with TRBJ2-1, with 11 bases identical to TRBD2. Germline V CDR1 and CDR2: MRHNA, SNTAGT. Unmatched junction bases numbered 4, after V lost 5 bases and J lost 4 bases. This CDR3 region has 15 residues. The DNA for the CDR3 is TGTGCCAGCAGTTCCGGGACTAGCGGATACAATGAGCAGTTCTTC. Amino acid sequence: CASSSGTSGYNEQFF.